Listed here is a single T cell receptor (beta chain). The antigen it recognizes is unknown. No base-level quality is on record; no much larger clone is a single base apart. Spanning cysteine to phenylalanine, the CDR3 consists of 14 amino acids. The CDR3 DNA has 42 bases and is translated from base 1. The germline V and J ends show losses of 7 bases and 9 bases respectively, and no gene match explains 10 bases of the junction. Sequences SNHLY (CDR1) and FYNNEI (CDR2) are obtained from the germline V gene. This sample is part of a study of OX40 agonist ivuxolimab in advanced cancers. Describing the broader study: Ivuxolimab was an agonistic, fully human IgG2 monoclonal antibody directed against OX40 (CD134), a costimulatory receptor. Three dose-escalation patients achieved partial responses, one with hepatocellular carcinoma and two with cutaneous melanoma. Peripheral TCRbeta sequencing was intended to test whether TCR sequence diversity was altered and clonal T-cell expansion was caused by ivuxolimab. In the dose-escalation cohort, more than 75% of patients were male, and the mean age was approximately 55 years, with a range of about 23 to 80. Of the 52 patients in dose escalation, about 19 had hepatocellular carcinoma, some 15 had melanoma, 9 had renal cell carcinoma and 9 had head and neck cancer. Patients were allowed to have had prior anti-PD-1, anti-PD-L1 or anti-CTLA-4 therapy, and 30% to 40% of the dose-escalation patients had previously received checkpoint inhibitors. The paper reports the monotherapy dose-escalation portion (N of about 50 patients) of the phase I ivuxolimab trial. Intravenous ivuxolimab was administered to patients every 2 weeks at six dose levels: 0.01, 0.1, 0.3, 1.5, 3 and 10 mg/kg. General findings and caveats noted by the study authors: The antigen specificity of the peripheral T cells that underwent clonal expansion was not determined. Low levels of normalized T-cell clonal expansion were also seen in some patients who did not respond. After ivuxolimab, more expanded clones were found on average in CD8+ T cells than in CD4+ T cells. At doses of 0.1 to 3.0 mg/kg, clonal expansion of both CD4+ and CD8+ blood T cells was observed from baseline to week 6. Partial responders in the 0.1-3.0 mg/kg groups had among the lowest normalized peripheral clonal expansion, especially among CD8+ T cells.

Genomic DNA was extracted from sorted cells for sequencing of the TCRbeta CDR3 region. The immunoSEQ Assay was used to sequence the TCRbeta CDR3 regions. In TCRdb, the immuneACCESS table is reduced to in-frame sequences with V and J assigned. These tables do not hold every clone; where another copy was compared, an unresolved V gene accounts for under half, and the others remain unexplained. This sample holds 55,000 to 80,000 clones; 88% were observed only once. 0.27% of the sample lies in the top ten. The trial excluded patients who had a history of autoimmune disease or were on systemic immunosuppression. Peripheral blood for TCR sequencing was collected from all dose cohorts at baseline, on cycle 4 day 1, and on cycle 7 day 1. The samples were taken from a phase I, first-in-human, multicenter, open-label dose-escalation trial of ivuxolimab. Adults with locally advanced or metastatic head and neck squamous cell, hepatocellular, melanoma or renal cell carcinoma were enrolled in the trial. Before TCR sequencing, CD4+ T cells and CD8+ T cells were sorted from peripheral blood as separate populations.

This receptor was taken from an adult with an advanced solid tumor such as melanoma, head and neck, liver or kidney cancer. The V and J segments used are TRBV2 and TRBJ2-1, with 9 bases in between that match TRBD2. Sequences were derived from CD4+ or CD8+ T cells sorted from blood, sampled in a trial of the OX40 agonist ivuxolimab. For the CDR3, the sequence is CASTNSLAGAEQFF. The base sequence is TGTGCCAGCACCAATTCTTTAGCGGGAGCTGAGCAGTTCTTC.